The entry below gives a single TCR beta chain sequence along with its context. The data are from a study of T cell changes during pregnancy in multiple sclerosis. Assay used: immunoSEQ multiplex PCR; TCRdb lists only in-frame clones, some missing. The sample shows more than 45,000 clones, over 80% of them seen only once. There are 12 residues in the CDR3. Germline V CDR1 and CDR2: GTSNPN, SVGIG (reference sequence). V lost 1 base and J 8 bases, leaving 11 bases between the germline ends. This receptor was identified in a female donor in good health, enrolled as a control in a pregnancy study. The sample was CD4+ T cells from peripheral blood mononuclear cells, taken in the second trimester of pregnancy. This chain links TRBV30 with TRBJ1-2; D perhaps matches TRBD1 (6 bases). This CDR3 is CAWSDRGGGYTF. The DNA for the CDR3 is TGTGCCTGGAGTGACAGAGGGGGAGGCTACACCTTC.